This TCR beta chain came from a study of T cell changes during pregnancy in multiple sclerosis. This CDR3 comprises 19 residues. V shed 2 bases, J shed 0 bases, and the junction held 3 bases outside the gene matches. CDR1 and CDR2 (germline): MGHRA, YSYEKL. Using immunoSEQ multiplex PCR, the repertoire was profiled, and TCRdb retains in-frame clones only, with some absent. Of just under 100,000 clones listed, approximately 93% were seen once; the top ten hold less than 1%. The chain employs TRBV4-1 and TRBJ2-6; 14 bases are shared with TRBD2. The input for sequencing was peripheral blood, taken after pregnancy. This clonotype originated in a female donor with multiple sclerosis, enrolled in a pregnancy study. CDR3 residues: CASSQRGLAGVSGANVLTF. Written as DNA, the CDR3 is TGCGCCAGCAGCCAAAGGGGACTAGCGGGAGTCTCTGGGGCCAACGTCCTGACTTTC.